This TCR beta chain originates from a study of T cells in Graves' hyperthyroidism and ophthalmopathy (dated by TCRdb to 2018 to 2020). Study-wide context: Peripheral blood was collected at initial diagnosis, before any treatment. In over five Graves' hyperthyroidism patients, the study also compared T-cell repertoires from thyroid tissue with T-cell repertoires from blood. An independent validation cohort of about 20 hyperthyroidism patients and about 15 patients who later progressed to ophthalmopathy tested prospective prediction of ophthalmopathy. A discovery cohort of about 100 patients, approximately 44 with Graves' ophthalmopathy and 57 with stable Graves' hyperthyroidism, was used to find distinguishing TCR V-J signatures. The roughly 100 discovery patients were randomly split 7:3 into training and test sets. TCR Vbeta CDR3 sequencing of roughly 140 peripheral blood samples (43 ophthalmopathy, about 74 hyperthyroidism and approximately 17 progressor patients) is reported in the paper. Once sampling was done, hyperthyroidism patients were given methimazole at a starting dose of 30 mg daily, whereas ophthalmopathy patients were given high-dose intravenous methylprednisolone.

Summary of the overall study and its limitations: Sample size was not statistically predetermined, and blinding of investigators to group allocation was not performed. In validation, the model predicted progression to ophthalmopathy with over 60% sensitivity and over 72% specificity, a median of approximately 6.5 months before onset. Most expanded thyroid clonotypes (frequency above 0.001) were also detected in blood, suggesting blood repertoires may reflect thyroid immune responses. A 13 V-J signature model separated ophthalmopathy from stable hyperthyroidism, with just over 85% sensitivity and roughly 84% specificity in cross-validation and 80%/75% in testing.

The CDR3 measures 16 amino acids from cysteine to phenylalanine. CDR3 DNA only is kept here, 48 bases in frame from base 1. Clipping removes 3 bases from V and 7 bases from J, with 11 as the unmatched junction base count. The germline V gene sets CDR1 to MDHEN and CDR2 to SYDVKM. Stable Graves' hyperthyroidism was defined as no progression to ophthalmopathy during 18 months of follow-up. Hyperthyroidism patients were newly diagnosed, with disease duration under 2 months, and aged 18 to 65 years. Patients with uncontrolled infections, other autoimmune diseases, pregnancy or lactation were excluded. Clinical symptoms, serum thyroxine and TRAb, thyroid ultrasound, and orbital computed tomography formed the basis for the diagnoses. Ficoll-Paque density gradient centrifugation was used to isolate PBMCs from 8 to 10 ml of fresh peripheral blood. Total RNA was extracted using Trizol reagent, and RNA quality was assessed on an Agilent 2100 Bioanalyzer.

Turning to this clonotype: Its antigen remains unidentified. Per-nucleotide qualities are absent, and no much larger clonotype sits a single base away.

The TCR beta CDR3 regions were amplified from RNA transcripts. For the first round of RT-PCR on the TCR CDR3, the HTBI primer set was used together with the Qiagen OneStep RT-PCR kit. Libraries were constructed in a second round of multiplex PCR, after which size selection and purification were carried out. The libraries were sequenced on an Illumina HiSeq2000 using paired-end 100 bp reads. In the paper's pipeline: SOAPnuke was used to process the raw data, throwing out any read that contained adapters or uncalled bases, had a mean Phred below 15, or lacked an exact constant-primer or identifier match. COPE v1.2.5 was used to merge high-quality paired reads, and clonotypes were defined as unique nucleotide sequences. MiTCR v1.1 was used to align the clonotypes against IMGT TRBV, TRBD and TRBJ reference segments. The analysis was restricted to V-J combinations with a frequency above 0.0001, which together covered approximately 99% of the repertoires. The TCS score was defined as the ratio of F50 (clonal expansion) to E x V (chaos), calculated using BLOSUM62-based TCRdist between CDR3 peptides within each V-J. Welch's t-statistics and random forest reduced approximately 520 V-J features to about 13, which were used in a naive Bayes classifier (R e1071). TCRdb reworked the public reads: Q25 trimming with fastp, MiXCR clone assembly, productive beta chains retained. Every distinct CDR3 protein forms one entry, paired with its most common genes and DNA. TCRdb's processing, not the authors', yielded these V and J calls. This sample is represented by about 350,000 distinct CDR3 sequences; approximately 13% of them were singletons. The leading ten clones occupy 20% to 25% of the sample.

The clonotype originates from a woman aged 30 to 39 with Graves' hyperthyroidism. Sequencing was carried out using blood. The chain links TRBV28 with TRBJ2-3; the junction holds 9 bases that match TRBD2. The DNA reads as follows: TGTGCCAGCAGTTTGGGGGGTAGCGGGAGTTTTTATACGCAGTATTTT. It translates to CASSLGGSGSFYTQYF.